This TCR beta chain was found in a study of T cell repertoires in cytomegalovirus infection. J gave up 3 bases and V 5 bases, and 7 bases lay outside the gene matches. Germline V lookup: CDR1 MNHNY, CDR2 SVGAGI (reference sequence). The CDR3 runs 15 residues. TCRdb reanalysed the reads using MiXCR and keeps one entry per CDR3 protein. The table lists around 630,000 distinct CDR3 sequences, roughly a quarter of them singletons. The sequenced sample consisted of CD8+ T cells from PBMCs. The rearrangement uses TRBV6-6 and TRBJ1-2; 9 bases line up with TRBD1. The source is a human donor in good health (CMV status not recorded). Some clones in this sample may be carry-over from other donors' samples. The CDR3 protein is CASSPGTGYDYGYTF. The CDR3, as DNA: TGTGCCAGCAGTCCCGGGACAGGGTATGACTATGGCTACACCTTC.